This is a list of T cell receptor beta chains from one sample in a study of human T cells and chemical hapten exposure. TCRdb re-derived calls from the 5' RACE reads in MiXCR, one entry per CDR3 protein. The sample shows approximately 140,000 distinct CDR3 sequences, over 3.5% of them seen only once. These receptor sequences come from a female donor in good health. The CDR3 runs from the conserved cysteine through the conserved F or W. A D gene is named only where the DNA matches it firmly. Not every row has a clone size; where given, it reads once, few, many or a size class.

TRBV7-2,many,TRBD1,TRBJ2-7,CASSSTGTALEQYF,TGTGCCAGCAGCTCGACCGGGACAGCACTCGAGCAGTACTTC
TRBV7-6,few,.,TRBJ2-3,CASSFRNFMPSTDTQYF,TGTGCCAGCAGCTTTAGGAATTTCATGCCTAGCACAGATACGCAGTATTTT
TRBV6-1,many,.,TRBJ1-2,CASKVRANYGYTF,TGTGCCAGCAAGGTTAGGGCTAACTATGGCTACACCTTC
TRBV6-5,many,.,TRBJ1-1,CASSYSLGMDTEAFF,TGTGCCAGCAGTTACTCGCTGGGGATGGACACTGAAGCTTTCTTT
TRBV6-2/TRBV6-3,.,.,TRBJ2-7,CASGTAAYEQYF,TGTGCCAGCGGGACGGCCGCCTACGAGCAGTACTTC
TRBV15,many,TRBD1,TRBJ1-2,CATSNLGQVADYTF,TGTGCCACCAGCAACCTGGGACAGGTTGCAGACTACACCTTC
TRBV7-8,.,TRBD2,TRBJ2-6,CASSSPGLAGANVLTF,TGTGCCAGCAGCTCTCCAGGACTAGCGGGGGCCAACGTCCTGACTTTC
TRBV5-5,.,.,TRBJ2-3,CASSSRGDFTDTQYF,TGTGCCAGCAGCTCTAGGGGGGATTTTACAGATACGCAGTATTTT
TRBV7-2,many,.,TRBJ2-5,CASRYTGFALQETQYF,TGTGCCAGCAGATATACAGGTTTCGCCCTACAAGAGACCCAGTACTTC
TRBV20-1,many,.,TRBJ2-7,CSARAPGYEYF,TGCAGTGCTAGAGCGCCGGGGTATGAGTACTTC
TRBV6-5,few,.,TRBJ2-7,CASSYKGPHYEQYF,TGTGCCAGCAGTTACAAGGGACCCCACTACGAGCAGTACTTC
TRBV18,many,TRBD1,TRBJ1-1,CASSPQGANTEAFF,TGTGCCAGCTCACCACAGGGGGCGAACACTGAAGCTTTCTTT
TRBV6-5,.,.,TRBJ2-3,CASSTADPTDTQYF,TGTGCCAGCAGTACCGCGGACCCCACAGATACGCAGTATTTT
TRBV18,many,.,TRBJ1-1,CASSSLQGNTEAFF,TGTGCCAGCTCAAGCTTACAGGGGAACACTGAAGCTTTCTTT
TRBV12-3/TRBV12-4,many,.,TRBJ2-7,CASILSPRGEQYF,TGTGCCAGCATCCTATCCCCCCGGGGCGAGCAGTACTTC
TRBV28,many,.,TRBJ2-7,CASSLAAGAPWEQYF,TGTGCCAGCAGTTTAGCGGCAGGTGCCCCTTGGGAGCAGTACTTC
TRBV3-1,many,.,TRBJ2-3,CASSQWYQPSTDTQYF,TGTGCCAGCAGCCAATGGTACCAACCTAGCACAGATACGCAGTATTTT
TRBV13,many,TRBD1,TRBJ1-1,CASSDGQGMNTEAFF,TGTGCCAGCAGCGATGGACAGGGAATGAACACTGAAGCTTTCTTT
TRBV12-3/TRBV12-4,many,.,TRBJ1-5,CASSLTGYSNQPQHF,TGTGCCAGCAGTCTAACAGGGTATAGCAATCAGCCCCAGCATTTT
TRBV12-3/TRBV12-4,many,.,TRBJ1-1,CASSLGGGLEAFF,TGTGCCAGCAGTTTAGGGGGAGGGCTGGAAGCTTTCTTT
TRBV5-5,.,.,TRBJ2-1,CASSIRQHDLSSYNEQFF,TGTGCCAGCAGTATTAGACAGCATGATCTTAGCTCCTACAATGAGCAGTTCTTC
TRBV4-1,many,.,TRBJ2-6,CASSPRHQGRSANVLTF,TGCGCCAGCAGCCCGCGACACCAGGGTCGGTCGGCCAACGTCCTGACTTTC
TRBV3-1,many,.,TRBJ2-3,CASSQARRGGQYF,TGTGCCAGCAGCCAAGCCCGACGCGGAGGTCAGTATTTT
TRBV7-2,many,TRBD2,TRBJ2-1,CASTPGERGRYNEQFF,TGTGCCAGCACTCCCGGTGAGCGGGGGCGCTACAATGAGCAGTTCTTC
TRBV4-3,few,TRBD1,TRBJ1-3,CASSQAGTGSGNTIYF,TGCGCCAGCAGCCAAGCCGGGACAGGGTCTGGAAACACCATATATTTT
TRBV12-3/TRBV12-4,.,TRBD1,TRBJ1-2,CASTPVDRGGYGYTF,TGTGCCAGCACCCCAGTGGACAGGGGCGGCTATGGCTACACCTTC
TRBV19,many,.,TRBJ2-6,CASSIGSGANVLTF,TGTGCCAGTAGTATAGGCTCTGGGGCCAACGTCCTGACTTTC
TRBV6-1,.,TRBD1,TRBJ1-4,CASSSPGQGDQKLFF,TGTGCCAGCAGTTCTCCGGGACAGGGAGACCAAAAACTGTTTTTT
TRBV5-8,.,TRBD1,TRBJ1-6,CASSGRQGTDYNSPLHF,TGTGCCAGCAGCGGGCGACAGGGCACTGACTATAATTCACCCCTCCACTTT
TRBV12-3/TRBV12-4,many,.,TRBJ2-1,CASSLTRRDEQFF,TGTGCCAGCAGTTTGACCCGGCGGGATGAGCAGTTCTTC
TRBV7-3,many,TRBD1,TRBJ2-1,CASSSGQGGGGRGNNEQFF,TGTGCCAGCAGCTCCGGACAGGGTGGAGGGGGACGGGGAAACAATGAGCAGTTCTTC
TRBV9,many,.,TRBJ2-2,CASSGPPSGELFF,TGTGCCAGCAGCGGGCCACCGTCTGGCGAGCTGTTTTTT
TRBV12-3/TRBV12-4,many,TRBD1,TRBJ1-1,CASRQGGLSTEAFF,TGTGCCAGCAGGCAAGGGGGCCTGAGCACTGAAGCTTTCTTT
TRBV11-1,many,.,TRBJ1-2,CASSSKIRGTFGGYTF,TGTGCCAGCAGCTCTAAGATCAGGGGAACCTTCGGAGGCTACACCTTC
TRBV6-2/TRBV6-3,.,TRBD2,TRBJ2-1,CASIQAGGYNEQFF,TGTGCCAGCATCCAAGCGGGGGGTTACAATGAGCAGTTCTTC
TRBV24-1,many,.,TRBJ2-3,CATASGQTTDTQYF,TGTGCCACCGCCTCAGGACAGACGACAGATACGCAGTATTTT
TRBV6-4,many,TRBD2,TRBJ2-1,CASSDSPGSGGANEQFF,TGTGCCAGCAGTGACTCCCCGGGTAGCGGGGGGGCAAATGAGCAGTTCTTC
TRBV7-9,.,.,TRBJ2-1,CASPSPTGEVNEQFF,TGTGCCAGCCCATCCCCCACGGGGGAGGTTAATGAGCAGTTCTTC
TRBV19,many,.,TRBJ2-1,CASSSSLAGEQFF,TGTGCCAGTAGCAGTAGTCTGGCGGGAGAGCAGTTCTTC
TRBV5-1,many,TRBD2,TRBJ2-2,CASSWGLANTGELFF,TGCGCCAGCAGCTGGGGACTAGCGAACACCGGGGAGCTGTTTTTT
TRBV3-1,many,.,TRBJ1-1,CASSPLEAATEAFF,TGTGCCAGCAGCCCACTCGAAGCCGCAACTGAAGCTTTCTTT
TRBV7-2,.,TRBD2,TRBJ2-5,CARSPSSGQETQYF,TGTGCCAGAAGCCCCAGTAGCGGGCAAGAGACCCAGTACTTC
TRBV12-3/TRBV12-4,many,.,TRBJ1-5,CASSLRFVWGNGNQPQHF,TGTGCCAGCAGTTTAAGATTTGTGTGGGGGAATGGCAATCAGCCCCAGCATTTT
TRBV5-1,few,.,TRBJ2-3,CASSTGQRHTDTQYF,TGCGCCAGCAGCACCGGACAGCGACACACAGATACGCAGTATTTT
TRBV20-1,many,.,TRBJ1-1,CSASSVRNTEAFF,TGCAGTGCTAGTTCCGTCAGGAACACTGAAGCTTTCTTT
TRBV7-2,many,.,TRBJ2-4,CASSLGGQENIQYF,TGTGCCAGCAGCTTAGGGGGACAAGAAAACATTCAGTACTTC
TRBV28,many,.,TRBJ1-1,CASSSQRKGRGTEAFF,TGTGCCAGCAGTTCACAGAGGAAGGGTAGGGGCACTGAAGCTTTCTTT
TRBV12-3/TRBV12-4,many,.,TRBJ1-2,CASSSFWRGGDGYTF,TGTGCCAGCAGTTCCTTCTGGCGGGGAGGCGATGGCTACACCTTC
TRBV6-6,few,.,TRBJ2-5,CASRRGLQETQYF,TGTGCCAGCCGTCGGGGGCTTCAAGAGACCCAGTACTTC
TRBV25-1,many,.,TRBJ1-5,CASSEAQGKQPQHF,TGTGCCAGCAGTGAGGCCCAGGGCAAACAGCCCCAGCATTTT
TRBV28,many,.,TRBJ2-1,CASRQGGINEQFF,TGTGCCAGCAGGCAGGGGGGCATTAATGAGCAGTTCTTC
TRBV6-4,many,.,TRBJ2-7,CASSSEGGYEQYF,TGTGCCAGCAGTTCCGAGGGGGGCTACGAGCAGTACTTC
TRBV6-1,.,.,TRBJ2-6,CASTRTAASGANVLTF,TGTGCCAGCACCAGGACAGCAGCCTCTGGGGCCAACGTCCTGACTTTC